The 11 T cell receptor beta chains reported below all come from one sample, sequenced in a study of control samples from healthy donors and cancer patients. Clones were read by immunoSEQ multiplex PCR, and TCRdb kept only the in-frame ones, dropping some. This sample yields approximately 90,000 clones, of which around four fifths are seen a single time; roughly 18% belongs to the top ten. Sequencing was performed on blood. Receptor source: a man aged 25 to 40 in good health.

This chain uses TRBV19 with TRBJ1-5; D gene ambiguous. CDR1 LNHDA and CDR2 SQIVND come from the germline V gene (reference sequence). V was shortened by 5 bases and J by 5 bases, with 13 bases between the two germline ends. There are 14 residues in the CDR3. CDR3 sequence reads: CASSPSMIHQPQHF. CDR3 bases: TGTGCCAGTAGTCCCTCCATGATACATCAGCCCCAGCATTTT.

The chain recombines TRBV7-2 with TRBJ2-3; 7 nucleotides agree with TRBD2. V lost 3 bases and J lost 2; bases outside the gene matches: 8. The CDR3 has 16 residues. CDR1 is SGHTA, CDR2 FQGNSA, per germline. The CDR3 reads CASSLGPSGVTDTQYF. The CDR3 DNA reads as TGTGCCAGCAGCTTGGGCCCCAGCGGGGTCACAGATACGCAGTATTTT.

CDR3 sequence: CASSSTGAGSPLHF. The CDR3 nucleotides read TGTGCCAGCAGTTCGACAGGGGCGGGATCACCCCTCCACTTT. V is TRBV7-2 and J is TRBJ1-6; TRBD1 agrees at 8 bases. After removal of 6 bases from V and 10 bases from J, the junction contained 8 bases not matched to a gene. The CDR3 totals 14 residues. CDR1 and CDR2 (germline): SGHTA, FQGNSA. The full variable domain, with the rest looked up from reference TRBV7-2 and TRBJ1-6, is GAGVSQSPSNKVTEKGKDVELRCDPISGHTALYWYRQSLGQGLEFLIYFQGNSAPDKSGLPSDRFSAERTGGSVSTLTIQRTQQEDSAVYLCASSSTGAGSPLHFGNGTRLTVT.

The chain joins TRBV29-1 to TRBJ1-2; D is ambiguous. Germline values: CDR1 SQVTM, CDR2 ANQGSEA. CDR3 length: 10 amino acids. Trimming pared 4 bases from V and 4 bases from J, leaving 4 bases between. The CDR3 loop reads CSVGRYGYTF. DNA of the CDR3: TGCAGCGTTGGACGCTATGGCTACACCTTC. Drawing the rest from reference TRBV29-1 and TRBJ1-2, the complete variable domain is SAVISQKPSRDICQRGTSLTIQCQVDSQVTMMFWYRQQPGQSLTLIATANQGSEATYESGFVIDKFPISRPNLTFSTLTVSNMSPEDSSIYLCSVGRYGYTFGSGTRLTVV.

The chain joins TRBV5-4 to TRBJ2-3, with TRBD1 as a possible D gene (5 bases). The V gene lost 0 bases and the J gene lost 0 bases, with 14 bases spanning the gap. This CDR3 is 17 amino acids long. Germline loops: CDR1 SGHNT, CDR2 YYREEE (reference sequence). The CDR3 DNA sequence: TGTGCCAGCAGCTTGGCCGGGCGGACAACTAGCACAGATACGCAGTATTTT. Residues: CASSLAGRTTSTDTQYF.

This chain links TRBV28 with TRBJ1-5; no definite D call. Germline CDR1 is MDHEN and CDR2 is SYDVKM. The CDR3 loop spans 16 amino acids. V was trimmed by 1 base and J by 2 bases, leaving 12 bases between them. The CDR3 sequence is CASSLFVSGRNQPQHF. The CDR3, as DNA: TGTGCCAGCAGTTTATTCGTGTCAGGTCGCAATCAGCCCCAGCATTTT.

This rearrangement joins TRBV7-6 to TRBJ1-1, with a weak D call TRBD1 (5 bases). Trimming took 1 base from V and 1 from J, leaving 16 bases between them. The CDR3 covers 17 residues. Looked up from germline, CDR1 is SGHVS and CDR2 is FNYEAQ. The CDR3 loop reads CASSLGGWGGSNTEAFF. The CDR3, as DNA: TGTGCCAGCAGCTTAGGAGGCTGGGGGGGTTCGAACACTGAAGCTTTCTTT.

The rearrangement joins TRBV30 to TRBJ1-2, with TRBD1 matching 7 bases. The J segment lost 7 bases and the V segment lost 0 bases, leaving 11 bases of the junction unmatched. Germline V gene data show CDR1 as GTSNPN and CDR2 as SVGIG (reference sequence). The CDR3 spans 15 residues. The chain's CDR3 is CAWSVQGPFLGGYTF. CDR3 nucleotide sequence: TGTGCCTGGAGTGTACAGGGGCCTTTTCTCGGTGGCTACACCTTC.

The J gene is TRBJ2-5, the V gene TRBV5-6; D is undetermined. Germline values: CDR1 SGHDT, CDR2 YYEEEE. The CDR3 loop spans 14 amino acids. Trimming removed 1 base at V and 5 bases at J, with 12 bases between. The CDR3 nucleotides are TGTGCCAGCAGCTTGCCTGACCGGCGGGAGACCCAGTACTTC. Translated: CASSLPDRRETQYF.

This clone was picked up a small number of times. The CDR3 here is CASSPDRVTGELFF. The DNA for the CDR3 is TGTGCCAGCTCACCCGACAGGGTGACCGGGGAGCTGTTTTTT. The rearrangement joins TRBV18 to TRBJ2-2; 7 bases match TRBD1. CDR3 size: 14 residues. Germline loops: CDR1 KGHSH, CDR2 LQKENI. V lost 3 bases and J lost 5; bases outside the gene matches: 3.

The J gene is TRBJ1-1, the V gene TRBV12-3 or TRBV12-4; D may be TRBD1 (5 bases). V shed 3 bases and J shed 6 bases, with 11 bases lying between them. The CDR3 has 13 amino acids. Written as DNA, the CDR3 is TGTGCCAGCAGTTTTCTGGGGGGGTCTGAAGCTTTCTTT. This gives the protein CASSFLGGSEAFF.